This TCR beta chain was retrieved from a study of identical twins. Study-level results: Out-of-frame beta chain sequences displayed weaker excess sharing between twins. Diverse VJ usage suggested most zero-insertion clonotypes were not invariant T cells. Carriage of fewer insertions was seen in abundant cord blood beta clonotypes, whereas memory repertoires showed none.

Every one of the donors was a healthy Caucasian. MiXCR, run by TCRdb on the 5' RACE reads, gives a single entry per CDR3 protein. The data hold nearly 650,000 distinct CDR3 sequences, with roughly 7.1% observed a single time. Comments on this clonotype: Its antigen is unidentified.

These same data were also listed under a study on yellow fever vaccine responses in identical twins.

Sequencing was performed on PBMCs. The TCR sequence derives from a young woman in good health.

CDR3 coding DNA: TGTGCCAGCAGTTTATGGGAGGGCGGGAAGCCCCAGCATTTT. Protein: CASSLWEGGKPQHF. The chain links TRBV28 to TRBJ1-5; D gene unclear. Trimming took off 0 bases at V and 8 bases at J, with 11 bases between the two ends. The CDR3 covers 14 residues. Germline V gene sequence: CDR1 MDHEN, CDR2 SYDVKM.